This TCR beta chain was observed in a study of blood T cells in healthy people across ages. Notes on the study in general: Naive T cell percentage and TCR beta diversity correlated strongly. Age showed a roughly linear inverse relationship with TCR beta diversity per million T cells.

The authors ran a second PCR of roughly 6 to 11 cycles using a sample-barcoded 5' primer and a J-beta primer mix. The study obtained at least 2.5 million CDR3-containing paired-end reads from every sample. Via MiXCR, TCRdb re-called the 5' RACE reads, giving one row per CDR3 protein. The sample includes about 720,000 distinct CDR3 sequences, about a fifth of them seen just once. Comments on this clonotype: What it binds is unknown.

This CDR3 has 15 residues. V was cut by 2 bases and J by 1 base, with 10 bases left in between. Germline CDR1 and CDR2: KGHSH and LQKENI. Sequenced: blood. The receptor was derived from a man aged 65 to 85 in good health. The chain has TRBV18 and TRBJ2-3; D call uncertain. CDR3 amino acids: CASSPKSIGTDTQYF. The CDR3 DNA follows: TGTGCCAGCTCACCAAAGAGTATCGGCACAGATACGCAGTATTTT.